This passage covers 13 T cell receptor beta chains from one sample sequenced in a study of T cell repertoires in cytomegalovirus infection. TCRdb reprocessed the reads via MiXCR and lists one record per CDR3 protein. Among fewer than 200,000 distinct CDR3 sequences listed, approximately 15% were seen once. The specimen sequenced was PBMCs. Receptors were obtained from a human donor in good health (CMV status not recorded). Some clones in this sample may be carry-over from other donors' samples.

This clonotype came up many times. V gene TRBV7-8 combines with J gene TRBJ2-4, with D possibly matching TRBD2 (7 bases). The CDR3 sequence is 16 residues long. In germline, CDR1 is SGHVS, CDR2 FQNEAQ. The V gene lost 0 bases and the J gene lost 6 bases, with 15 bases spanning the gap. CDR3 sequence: CASSLAGGARANIQYF. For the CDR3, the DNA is TGTGCCAGCAGCTTAGCGGGGGGGGCGAGGGCAAACATTCAGTACTTC.

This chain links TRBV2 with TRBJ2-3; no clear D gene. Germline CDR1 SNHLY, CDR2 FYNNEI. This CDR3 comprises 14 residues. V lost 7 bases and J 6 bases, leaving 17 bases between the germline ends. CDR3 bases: TGTGCCAGCAAAGTGGATCCCGTCGCTGATACGCAGTATTTT. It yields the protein CASKVDPVADTQYF.

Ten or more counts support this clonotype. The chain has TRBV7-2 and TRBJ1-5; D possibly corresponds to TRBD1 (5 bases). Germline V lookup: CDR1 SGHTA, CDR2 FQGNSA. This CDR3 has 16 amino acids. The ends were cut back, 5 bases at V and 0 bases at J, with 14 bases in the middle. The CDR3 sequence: CASSPGTGNSNQPQHF. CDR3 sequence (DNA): TGTGCCAGCAGCCCCGGGACCGGCAATAGCAATCAGCCCCAGCATTTT.

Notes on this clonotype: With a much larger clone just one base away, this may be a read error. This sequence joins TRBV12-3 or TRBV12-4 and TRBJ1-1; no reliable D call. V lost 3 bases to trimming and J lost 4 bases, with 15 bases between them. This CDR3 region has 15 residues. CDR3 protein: CASSFRKPSGTEAFF. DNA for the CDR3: TGTGCCAGCAGTTTTAGGAAGCCTTCCGGCACTGAAGCTTTCTTT.

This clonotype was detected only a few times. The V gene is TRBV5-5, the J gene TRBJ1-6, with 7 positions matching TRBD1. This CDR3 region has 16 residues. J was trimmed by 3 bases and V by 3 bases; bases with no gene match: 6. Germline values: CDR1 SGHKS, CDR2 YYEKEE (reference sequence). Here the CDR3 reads CASSSQGGLYNSPLHF. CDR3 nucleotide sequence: TGTGCCAGCAGCTCTCAGGGGGGGCTCTATAATTCACCCCTCCACTTT.

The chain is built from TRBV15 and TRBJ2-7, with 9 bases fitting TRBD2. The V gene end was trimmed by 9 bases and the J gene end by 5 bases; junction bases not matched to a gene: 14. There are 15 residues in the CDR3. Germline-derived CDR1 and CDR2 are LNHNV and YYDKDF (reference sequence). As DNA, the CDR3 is TGTGCCACTCGACAGGGATCTAGCGGGACTGACGAGCAGTACTTC. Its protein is CATRQGSSGTDEQYF.

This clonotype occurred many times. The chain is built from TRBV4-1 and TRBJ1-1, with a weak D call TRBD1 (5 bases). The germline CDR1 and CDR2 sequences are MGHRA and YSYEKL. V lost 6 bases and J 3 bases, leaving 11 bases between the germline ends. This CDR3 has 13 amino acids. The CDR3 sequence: CASSGGRYTEAFF. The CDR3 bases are TGCGCCAGCAGTGGGGGTCGGTACACTGAAGCTTTCTTT.

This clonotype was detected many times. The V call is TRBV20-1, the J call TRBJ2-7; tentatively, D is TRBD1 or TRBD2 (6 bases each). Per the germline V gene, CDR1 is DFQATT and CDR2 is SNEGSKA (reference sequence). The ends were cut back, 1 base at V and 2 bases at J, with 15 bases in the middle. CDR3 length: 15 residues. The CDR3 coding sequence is TGCAGTGCTAGAGGAGGGAGGACAGTGACCTACGAGCAGTACTTC. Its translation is CSARGGRTVTYEQYF.

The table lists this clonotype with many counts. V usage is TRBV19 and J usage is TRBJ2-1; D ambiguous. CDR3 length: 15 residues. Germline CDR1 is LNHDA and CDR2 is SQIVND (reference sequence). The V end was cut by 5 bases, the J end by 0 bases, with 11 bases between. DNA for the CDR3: TGTGCCAGTAGTGACTTCTCGAGCTCCTACAATGAGCAGTTCTTC. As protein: CASSDFSSSYNEQFF.

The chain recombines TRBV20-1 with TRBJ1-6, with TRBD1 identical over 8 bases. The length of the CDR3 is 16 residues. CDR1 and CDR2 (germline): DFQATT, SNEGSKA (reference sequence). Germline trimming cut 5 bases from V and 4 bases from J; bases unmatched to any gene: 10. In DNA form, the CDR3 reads TGCAGTGCTGTCCAAGGGGGGACAGGATATAATTCACCCCTCCACTTT. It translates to CSAVQGGTGYNSPLHF.

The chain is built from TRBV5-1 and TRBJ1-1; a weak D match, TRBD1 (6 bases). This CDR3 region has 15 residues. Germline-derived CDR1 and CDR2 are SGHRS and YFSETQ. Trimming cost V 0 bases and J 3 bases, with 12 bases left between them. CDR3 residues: CASSLVGAGDTEAFF. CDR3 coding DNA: TGCGCCAGCAGCTTGGTGGGGGCAGGGGACACTGAAGCTTTCTTT.

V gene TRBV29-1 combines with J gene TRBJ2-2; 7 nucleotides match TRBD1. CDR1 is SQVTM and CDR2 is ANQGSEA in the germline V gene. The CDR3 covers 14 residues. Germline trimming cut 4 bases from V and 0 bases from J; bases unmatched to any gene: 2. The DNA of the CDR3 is TGCAGCGTTGGAAGGGGGCCGAACACCGGGGAGCTGTTTTTT. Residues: CSVGRGPNTGELFF.

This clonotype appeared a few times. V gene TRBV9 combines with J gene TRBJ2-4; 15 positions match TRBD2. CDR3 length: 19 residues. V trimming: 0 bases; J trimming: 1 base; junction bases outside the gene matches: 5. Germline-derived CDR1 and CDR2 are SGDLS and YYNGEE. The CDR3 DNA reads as TGTGCCAGCAGCGTAGGGACTAGCGGGAGGGCCGACGCCAAAAACATTCAGTACTTC. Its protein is CASSVGTSGRADAKNIQYF.